The clone carrying this T cell receptor beta chain was seen at least ten times. Its target is not known. These data originate in a study of early T cells in non-severe SARS-CoV-2 infection. As for the study in general: The chains were unpaired, and the sequenced material was bulk RNA from unsorted whole blood. Findings and caveats of the study: VDJdb matches were skewed toward anti-spike CD8 T cell responses.

Trimming cost V 0 bases and J 8 bases; bases outside gene matches: 7. CDR3 length equals 15 residues. CDR1 and CDR2 (germline): SGHDT, YYEEEE. Researchers attached unique molecular identifiers to individual cDNA molecules. TCRdb re-called the 5' RACE reads through MiXCR, storing one row per CDR3 protein. The sample shows tens of thousands of distinct CDR3 sequences, 5% to 6.5% of them seen only once. The clonotype was recovered from an adult who was a healthcare worker with PCR-confirmed SARS-CoV-2 infection or an uninfected control (not recorded which). The V call is TRBV5-6, the J call TRBJ2-1; TRBD2 aligns across 8 bases. The specimen was whole blood. For the CDR3, the DNA is TGTGCCAGCAGCTTGGCTCGGACTAGCCTCGATGAGCAGTTCTTC. As protein: CASSLARTSLDEQFF.